These T cell receptor beta chains were read from a single sample in a study of CD8+ T cells in alopecia areata. Only in-frame clones appear in the TCRdb table, and some are missing; sequencing was by immunoSEQ multiplex PCR. This sample carries 100,000 to 130,000 clones, less than 90% of them seen once, and the ten largest clones take 20% to 25%. This specimen was CD8+ T cells sorted from blood, taken at week 24, from a patient treated with tofacitinib. These receptors all come from a human donor with alopecia areata. Each CDR3 is given with its conserved first and last residue. The D gene is left open where the match is weak. Only part of the rows carry a size: once, few, many, or a class if the clone is expanded.

j_call: TRBJ1-5; v_call: TRBV10-2; clone_size: -; d_call: -; cdr3_aa: CASSGLRRNQPQHF; cdr3_nt: TGCGCCAGCAGTGGGCTCCGGAGGAACCAGCCCCAGCATTTT
j_call: TRBJ1-1; v_call: TRBV6-5; clone_size: -; d_call: TRBD1; cdr3_aa: CASTYGQGAYEAFF; cdr3_nt: TGTGCCAGCACGTACGGACAGGGGGCTTATGAAGCTTTCTTT
j_call: TRBJ2-1; v_call: TRBV7-8; clone_size: -; d_call: TRBD2; cdr3_aa: CASSLLAGEPYNEQFF; cdr3_nt: TGTGCCAGCAGCTTACTAGCGGGGGAACCATACAATGAGCAGTTCTTC
j_call: TRBJ2-5; v_call: TRBV29-1; clone_size: few; d_call: -; cdr3_aa: CSVSYDRTARETQYF; cdr3_nt: TGCAGCGTTTCCTACGACAGGACCGCCCGGGAGACCCAGTACTTC
j_call: TRBJ2-3; v_call: TRBV4-1; clone_size: -; d_call: -; cdr3_aa: CASSPVATDTQYF; cdr3_nt: TGCGCCAGCAGCCCGGTGGCCACAGATACGCAGTATTTT
j_call: TRBJ2-3; v_call: TRBV7-6; clone_size: -; d_call: TRBD2; cdr3_aa: CASSSTSGGRTDTQYF; cdr3_nt: TGTGCCAGCAGCTCAACTAGCGGGGGTCGCACAGATACGCAGTATTTT
j_call: TRBJ2-7; v_call: TRBV2; clone_size: few; d_call: -; cdr3_aa: CASSARNRPYEQYF; cdr3_nt: TGTGCCAGCAGTGCCCGAAACCGCCCCTACGAGCAGTACTTC
j_call: TRBJ2-2; v_call: TRBV29-1; clone_size: -; d_call: TRBD2; cdr3_aa: CSGTSGEKLETGELFF; cdr3_nt: TGCAGCGGAACTAGCGGGGAAAAGTTGGAGACCGGGGAGCTGTTTTTT
j_call: TRBJ2-5; v_call: TRBV5-1; clone_size: -; d_call: TRBD2; cdr3_aa: CASSLDPSGGPWYF; cdr3_nt: TGCGCCAGCAGCTTGGACCCTAGCGGGGGCCCCTGGTACTTC
j_call: TRBJ2-7; v_call: TRBV29-1; clone_size: -; d_call: TRBD1; cdr3_aa: CSVQGQGSYEQYF; cdr3_nt: TGCAGCGTACAGGGACAGGGCTCCTACGAGCAGTACTTC
j_call: TRBJ1-1; v_call: TRBV7-9; clone_size: -; d_call: -; cdr3_aa: CASSLPGVLEGHTEAFF; cdr3_nt: TGTGCCAGCAGCCTACCCGGCGTGCTGGAGGGGCACACTGAAGCTTTCTTT
j_call: TRBJ2-7; v_call: TRBV4-3; clone_size: -; d_call: TRBD1; cdr3_aa: CASSQWDSRHYEQYF; cdr3_nt: TGCGCCAGCAGCCAGTGGGACAGTCGGCACTACGAGCAGTACTTC
j_call: TRBJ1-3; v_call: TRBV25-1; clone_size: -; d_call: -; cdr3_aa: CASSDRGTDSGNTIYF; cdr3_nt: TGTGCCAGCAGTGATCGGGGGACGGACTCTGGAAACACCATATATTTT
j_call: TRBJ2-7; v_call: TRBV27; clone_size: -; d_call: TRBD2; cdr3_aa: CASSGTSAYEQYF; cdr3_nt: TGTGCCAGCAGCGGGACTAGCGCCTACGAGCAGTACTTC
j_call: TRBJ1-6; v_call: TRBV2; clone_size: -; d_call: TRBD1; cdr3_aa: CARGQGESPLHF; cdr3_nt: TGTGCCAGGGGACAGGGAGAATCACCCCTCCACTTT
j_call: TRBJ2-2; v_call: TRBV19; clone_size: -; d_call: TRBD1; cdr3_aa: CASSIDHRGLAGELFF; cdr3_nt: TGTGCCAGTAGTATAGATCACAGGGGGTTGGCCGGGGAGCTGTTTTTT
j_call: TRBJ2-3; v_call: TRBV28; clone_size: -; d_call: -; cdr3_aa: CASSSYYRTAGATDTQYF; cdr3_nt: TGTGCCAGCAGTTCATATTACCGGACCGCGGGGGCTACAGATACGCAGTATTTT
j_call: TRBJ1-2; v_call: TRBV5-6; clone_size: -; d_call: -; cdr3_aa: CASSPIGEGYGYTF; cdr3_nt: TGTGCCAGCAGCCCCATAGGGGAAGGCTATGGCTACACCTTC
j_call: TRBJ2-3; v_call: TRBV7-9; clone_size: -; d_call: TRBD2; cdr3_aa: CASSRRLAGGTDTQYF; cdr3_nt: TGTGCCAGCAGCCGCAGACTAGCGGGGGGCACAGATACGCAGTATTTT
j_call: TRBJ2-6; v_call: TRBV6-1; clone_size: -; d_call: TRBD1; cdr3_aa: CASSEMTGTVRGLDNVLTF; cdr3_nt: TGTGCCAGCAGTGAAATGACGGGGACAGTTCGGGGTCTGGATAACGTCCTGACTTTC
j_call: TRBJ2-1; v_call: TRBV5-6; clone_size: -; d_call: -; cdr3_aa: CASSLLGSSYNEQFF; cdr3_nt: TGTGCCAGCAGCTTGCTGGGGAGCTCCTACAATGAGCAGTTCTTC
j_call: TRBJ2-7; v_call: TRBV29-1; clone_size: -; d_call: TRBD2; cdr3_aa: CSVELAGGPWDEQYF; cdr3_nt: TGCAGCGTTGAACTAGCGGGGGGCCCTTGGGACGAGCAGTACTTC
j_call: TRBJ1-2; v_call: TRBV19; clone_size: -; d_call: -; cdr3_aa: CASTPGWTTDYGYTF; cdr3_nt: TGTGCCAGTACCCCAGGATGGACAACAGACTATGGCTACACCTTC
j_call: TRBJ2-2; v_call: TRBV18; clone_size: -; d_call: TRBD2; cdr3_aa: CASSPISITSGSTEELFF; cdr3_nt: TGTGCCAGCTCACCAATTTCGATAACTAGCGGGAGCACCGAGGAGCTGTTTTTT
j_call: TRBJ1-1; v_call: TRBV5-1; clone_size: -; d_call: -; cdr3_aa: CASSLAGGNTEAFF; cdr3_nt: TGCGCCAGCAGCTTGGCCGGGGGGAACACTGAAGCTTTCTTT
j_call: TRBJ1-2; v_call: TRBV27; clone_size: -; d_call: -; cdr3_aa: CASRDGMGGGYGYTF; cdr3_nt: TGTGCCAGCAGGGATGGAATGGGGGGTGGCTATGGCTACACCTTC
j_call: TRBJ1-1; v_call: TRBV19; clone_size: -; d_call: -; cdr3_aa: CASSIAENTEAFF; cdr3_nt: TGTGCCAGTAGTATAGCGGAGAACACTGAAGCTTTCTTT
j_call: TRBJ2-7; v_call: TRBV7-6; clone_size: -; d_call: TRBD1; cdr3_aa: CASSSGQGAGEQYF; cdr3_nt: TGTGCCAGCAGCTCTGGGCAGGGGGCCGGCGAGCAGTACTTC
j_call: TRBJ2-7; v_call: TRBV21-1; clone_size: once; d_call: -; cdr3_aa: CASILRGRDEQYF; cdr3_nt: TGTGCCAGCATCCTCAGGGGGCGGGACGAGCAGTACTTC
j_call: TRBJ2-3; v_call: TRBV7-2; clone_size: -; d_call: -; cdr3_aa: CASAGATQYF; cdr3_nt: TGTGCCAGCGCGGGCGCCACGCAGTATTTT
j_call: TRBJ2-3; v_call: TRBV9; clone_size: -; d_call: TRBD2; cdr3_aa: CASSGGGHRTDTQYF; cdr3_nt: TGTGCCAGCTCGGGCGGGGGGCATCGCACAGATACGCAGTATTTT
j_call: TRBJ2-1; v_call: TRBV30; clone_size: -; d_call: TRBD1; cdr3_aa: CAWSLGQGDNEQFF; cdr3_nt: TGTGCCTGGAGTCTGGGACAGGGGGACAATGAGCAGTTCTTC
j_call: TRBJ1-5; v_call: TRBV4-2; clone_size: -; d_call: -; cdr3_aa: CASSQEIGSNQPQHF; cdr3_nt: TGTGCCAGCAGCCAAGAGATCGGGAGCAATCAGCCCCAGCATTTT
j_call: TRBJ2-2; v_call: TRBV4-2; clone_size: -; d_call: -; cdr3_aa: CASSQVRSTGELFF; cdr3_nt: TGTGCCAGCAGCCAAGTGCGCAGCACCGGGGAGCTGTTTTTT
j_call: TRBJ2-1; v_call: TRBV7-2; clone_size: -; d_call: -; cdr3_aa: CASSYDPSSYNEQFF; cdr3_nt: TGTGCCAGCAGCTACGACCCGAGCTCCTACAATGAGCAGTTCTTC
j_call: TRBJ2-7; v_call: TRBV7-2; clone_size: few; d_call: TRBD2; cdr3_aa: CASSLVGGGNSYEQYF; cdr3_nt: TGTGCCAGCAGCTTAGTCGGCGGGGGGAACTCCTACGAGCAGTACTTC